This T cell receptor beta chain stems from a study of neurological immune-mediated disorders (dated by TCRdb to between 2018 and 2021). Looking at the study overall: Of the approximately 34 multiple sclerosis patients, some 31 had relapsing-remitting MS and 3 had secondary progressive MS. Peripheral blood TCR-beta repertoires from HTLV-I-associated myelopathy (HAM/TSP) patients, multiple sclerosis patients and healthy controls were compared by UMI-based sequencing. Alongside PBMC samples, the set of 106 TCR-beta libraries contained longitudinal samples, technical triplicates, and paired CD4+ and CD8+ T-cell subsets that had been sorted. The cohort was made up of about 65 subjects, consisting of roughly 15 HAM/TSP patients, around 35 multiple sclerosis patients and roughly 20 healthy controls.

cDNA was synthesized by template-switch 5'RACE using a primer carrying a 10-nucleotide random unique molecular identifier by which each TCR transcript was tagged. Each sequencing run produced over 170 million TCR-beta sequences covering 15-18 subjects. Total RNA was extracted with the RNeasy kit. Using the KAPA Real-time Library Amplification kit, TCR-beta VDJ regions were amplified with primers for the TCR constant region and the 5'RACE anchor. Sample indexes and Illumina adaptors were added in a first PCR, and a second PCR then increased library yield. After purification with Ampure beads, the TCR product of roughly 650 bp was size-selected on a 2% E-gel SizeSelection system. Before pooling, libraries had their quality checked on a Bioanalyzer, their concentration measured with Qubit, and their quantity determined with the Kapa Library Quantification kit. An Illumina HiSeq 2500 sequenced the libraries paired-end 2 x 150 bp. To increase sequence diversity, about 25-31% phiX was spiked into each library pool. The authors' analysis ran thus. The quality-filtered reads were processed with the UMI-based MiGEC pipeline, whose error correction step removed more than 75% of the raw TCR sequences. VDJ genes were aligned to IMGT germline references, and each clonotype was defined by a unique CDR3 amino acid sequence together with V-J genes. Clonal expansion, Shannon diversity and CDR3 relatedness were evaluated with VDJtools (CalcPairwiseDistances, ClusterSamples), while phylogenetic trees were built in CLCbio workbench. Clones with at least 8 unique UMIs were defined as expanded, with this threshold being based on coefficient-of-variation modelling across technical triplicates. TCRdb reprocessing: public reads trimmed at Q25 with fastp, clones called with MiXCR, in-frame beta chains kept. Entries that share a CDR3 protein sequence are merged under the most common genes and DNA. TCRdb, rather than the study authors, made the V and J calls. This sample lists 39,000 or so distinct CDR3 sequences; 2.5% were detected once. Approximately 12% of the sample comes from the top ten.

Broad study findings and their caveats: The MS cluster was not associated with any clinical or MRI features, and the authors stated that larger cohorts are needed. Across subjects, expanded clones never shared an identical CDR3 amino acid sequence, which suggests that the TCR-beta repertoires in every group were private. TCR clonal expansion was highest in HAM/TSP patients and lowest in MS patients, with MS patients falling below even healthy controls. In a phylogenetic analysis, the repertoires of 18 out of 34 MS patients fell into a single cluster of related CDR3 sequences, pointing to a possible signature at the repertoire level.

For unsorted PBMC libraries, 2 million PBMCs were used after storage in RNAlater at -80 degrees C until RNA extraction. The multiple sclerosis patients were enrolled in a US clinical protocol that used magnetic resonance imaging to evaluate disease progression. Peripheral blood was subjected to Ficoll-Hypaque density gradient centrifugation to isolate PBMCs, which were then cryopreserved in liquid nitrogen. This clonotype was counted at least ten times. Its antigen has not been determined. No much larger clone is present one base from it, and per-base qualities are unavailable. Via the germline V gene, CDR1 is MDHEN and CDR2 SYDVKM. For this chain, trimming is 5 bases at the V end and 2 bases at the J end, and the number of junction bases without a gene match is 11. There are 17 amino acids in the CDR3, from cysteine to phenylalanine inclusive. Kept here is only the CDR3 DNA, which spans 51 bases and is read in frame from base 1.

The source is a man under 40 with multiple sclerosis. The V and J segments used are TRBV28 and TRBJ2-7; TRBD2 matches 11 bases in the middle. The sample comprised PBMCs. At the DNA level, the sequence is TGTGCCAGCAGTCTAAAGACCCTAGCGGGGGGTCCCTACGAGCAGTACTTC. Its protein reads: CASSLKTLAGGPYEQYF.